These 28 T cell receptor beta chains were all obtained from the same sample, sequenced in a study of molecular identifiers for immune sequencing clone quantification. TCRdb analysed the PCR reads with MiXCR anew, one entry per CDR3 protein. Found here are approximately 670,000 distinct CDR3 sequences, just under 20% of them singletons; the top ten hold around 0.9%. The sequenced sample was naive CD8+ T cells from blood, with Jurkat cell RNA spiked in. Subset here: FACS-sorted CD8+CD4-CCR7+CD45RA+ naive T cells. The origin of the receptors is a human donor in good health. Some libraries in this study had Jurkat cell RNA spiked in.

The table lists this clonotype with a few counts. The genes are TRBV10-1 and TRBJ2-7; D remains ambiguous. CDR3 length equals 11 residues. From germline, CDR1 is WNHNN and CDR2 SYGVQD (reference sequence). Trimming stripped 8 bases from V and 6 bases from J, with 11 bases between. In DNA form, the CDR3 reads TGCGCCAGCGAAGGAGCAGGCGAGCAGTACTTC. This codes for CASEGAGEQYF.

This clonotype has ten or more counts. The genes are TRBV7-9 and TRBJ1-4, with TRBD1 matching over 8 bases. Germline trimming cut 5 bases from V and 0 bases from J; bases unmatched to any gene: 14. The CDR3 consists of 19 residues. Germline V lookup: CDR1 SEHNR, CDR2 FQNEAQ (reference sequence). In DNA form, the CDR3 reads TGTGCCAGCAGCATTACCCAGGGACAGGATTATACAACTAATGAAAAACTGTTTTTT. Translation: CASSITQGQDYTTNEKLFF.

This clonotype was detected many times. The chain combines TRBV3-1 with TRBJ2-1, with TRBD2 identical over 10 bases. Germline values: CDR1 LGHDT, CDR2 YNNKEL (reference sequence). This CDR3 comprises 17 residues. The junction had 11 bases not matched to a gene; V was cut back by 0 bases and J by 9 bases. The DNA for the CDR3 is TGTGCCAGCAGCCAAGACGGCCCTAGCGGGAGTTGGGGTGAGCAGTTCTTC. Residues: CASSQDGPSGSWGEQFF.

As concerns this clonotype: The junction departs from the called germline gene at one end, perhaps through a read error. The rearrangement joins TRBV10-3 to TRBJ2-3; 8 bases are a match to TRBD2. Germline V gives CDR1 ENHRY, CDR2 SYGVKD. The CDR3 totals 19 residues. This CDR3 is CAISESIGVLAGRTDTRYF. CDR3 DNA sequence: TGTGCCATCAGTGAGTCGATTGGCGTTTTAGCGGGACGCACAGATACGCGGTATTTT.

The V and J genes are TRBV2 and TRBJ2-2; D is perhaps TRBD2 (5 bases). V lost 4 bases and J 0 bases, leaving 9 bases between the germline ends. Germline V gives CDR1 SNHLY, CDR2 FYNNEI. CDR3 length: 15 amino acids. CDR3 protein: CASSVAGANTGELFF. Written as DNA, the CDR3 is TGTGCCAGCAGTGTGGCGGGTGCGAACACCGGGGAGCTGTTTTTT.

On this clonotype: With a much larger clone just one base away, this may be a read error. The CDR3 end shows no conserved phenylalanine or tryptophan, and so a read error is likely. This sequence joins TRBV7-9 and TRBJ2-6; TRBD1 aligns across 7 bases. The V gene's germline CDR1 is SEHNR and CDR2 FQNEAQ (reference sequence). The junction had 0 bases not matched to a gene; V was cut back by 5 bases and J by 2 bases. This CDR3 has 14 residues. Here the CDR3 reads CASSQGAGANVLTS. The CDR3 DNA sequence: TGTGCCAGCAGCCAGGGGGCTGGGGCCAACGTCCTGACTTCC.

The chain carries TRBV30 and TRBJ2-2; D ambiguous. V shed 0 bases and J shed 7 bases, with 12 bases lying between them. Germline V gene data show CDR1 as GTSNPN and CDR2 as SVGIG (reference sequence). This CDR3 comprises 14 residues. CDR3 sequence: CAWSVLGLDGELFF. CDR3 nucleotide sequence: TGTGCCTGGAGTGTACTGGGATTGGACGGGGAGCTGTTTTTT.

Notes on this clonotype: This may stem from a read error, because a much larger clone lies one nucleotide away. The chain recombines TRBV6-2 or TRBV6-3 with TRBJ2-5, with 7 positions matching TRBD2. Germline V gene lookup returns CDR1 MNHEY and CDR2 SVGEGT. The CDR3 is 16 residues long. CDR3: CASSYSGGRKQEAQYF. The CDR3 DNA reads as TGTGCCAGCAGTTACTCCGGGGGGAGGAAGCAAGAGGCCCAGTACTTC.

This clonotype was picked up a small number of times. The rearrangement uses TRBV5-8 and TRBJ2-7, with D perhaps assigned TRBD1 or TRBD2 (5 bases each). V shed 4 bases and J shed 6 bases, with 23 bases lying between them. The CDR3 is 16 residues long. Germline loops: CDR1 SGHTS, CDR2 YDEGEE. The CDR3 region is CASSLEAGSHPREQYF. The CDR3 DNA sequence: TGTGCCAGCAGCCTGGAGGCAGGGTCCCACCCTCGCGAGCAGTACTTC.

This clonotype was counted many times. The chain carries TRBV7-9 and TRBJ1-1; no reliable D call. CDR1 and CDR2 from the germline V gene are SEHNR and FQNEAQ (reference sequence). Between the trimmed V and J ends, which lost 0 bases and 1 base, there was a span of 18 bases. The CDR3 spans 18 residues. The CDR3 sequence is CASSLAGHGHSPNTEAFF. CDR3 DNA: TGTGCCAGCAGCTTAGCGGGTCACGGGCATTCGCCGAACACTGAAGCTTTCTTT.

This clonotype was observed many times. The CDR3 DNA follows: TGTGCCACCAGTAACAGGAACACCGGGGAGCTGTTTTTT. It yields the protein CATSNRNTGELFF. The chain is built from TRBV24-1 and TRBJ2-2; no reliable D call. With 6 bases removed from V and 1 base from J, the gap between germline ends came to 5 bases. The CDR3 is made up of 13 amino acids. CDR1 and CDR2 (germline): KGHDR, SFDVKD.

This clonotype was detected a few times. This rearrangement joins TRBV7-6 to TRBJ2-2; 9 bases match TRBD1. Germline-derived CDR1 and CDR2 are SGHVS and FNYEAQ. The V and J ends lost 5 bases and 6 bases, in that order; junction bases with no gene match: 22. The CDR3 has 20 residues. Here the CDR3 DNA reads TGTGCCAGCAGCGACCCAATTCAGCCGGGACAGGGCGGGTCGGCCGGGGAGCTGTTTTTT. As protein: CASSDPIQPGQGGSAGELFF.

V and J are TRBV14 and TRBJ2-2; D not certain. Germline V lookup: CDR1 SGHDN, CDR2 FVKESK. The CDR3 is made up of 14 amino acids. The V and J ends lost 2 bases and 4 bases respectively, with 8 bases between them. In DNA, the CDR3 is TGTGCCAGCAGCCAATGGCAGGTCACCGGGGAGCTGTTTTTT. Protein product: CASSQWQVTGELFF.

This clonotype appeared a single time. This may arise from a read error, as a much more abundant clone is one base away. This chain joins TRBV5-6 and TRBJ2-7; a possible D gene is TRBD2 (5 bases). The CDR3 is 14 residues long. Germline V lookup: CDR1 SGHDT, CDR2 YYEEEE. The V and J ends lost 4 bases and 6 bases respectively, with 17 bases between them. This CDR3 is CASSREDTTCEQYF. The CDR3 DNA reads TGTGCCAGCAGCCGGGAAGACACAACCTGCGAGCAGTACTTC.

This clonotype showed up just a few times. The chain combines TRBV4-1 with TRBJ2-3, with D possibly being TRBD2 (6 bases). The germline V gene has CDR1 MGHRA and CDR2 YSYEKL. The CDR3 loop spans 16 amino acids. V was cut by 1 base and J by 0 bases, with 11 bases left in between. The CDR3 DNA is TGCGCCAGCAGCCAAGTGCCTAGCGCTAGCACAGATACGCAGTATTTT. It translates to CASSQVPSASTDTQYF.

This clonotype was seen ten or more times. The chain has TRBV28 and TRBJ2-2, with TRBD2 identical over 8 bases. The CDR3 consists of 14 residues. Per germline, CDR1 MDHEN and CDR2 SYDVKM. The J segment lost 4 bases and the V segment lost 6 bases, leaving 4 bases of the junction unmatched. Here the CDR3 reads CASSGRGITGELFF. The CDR3 nucleotides are TGTGCCAGCAGCGGGAGGGGGATCACCGGGGAGCTGTTTTTT.

This clonotype has ten or more counts. The V call is TRBV20-1, the J call TRBJ2-7; D perhaps matches TRBD2 (6 bases). Germline CDR1 and CDR2: DFQATT and SNEGSKA (reference sequence). V lost 3 bases to trimming and J lost 3 bases, with 12 bases between them. The CDR3 runs to 13 residues. The CDR3 DNA is TGCAGTGCTAGCGCGGGACTCGGCTACGAGCAGTACTTC. Translation: CSASAGLGYEQYF.

This clonotype appeared a single time. A read error is likely, as this CDR3 ends without the conserved phenylalanine or tryptophan. V and J are TRBV20-1 and TRBJ2-7; 12 nucleotides match TRBD2. The CDR3 spans 13 residues. With 6 bases clipped from V and 2 bases from J, the junction kept 2 bases outside the gene matches. The germline CDR1 and CDR2 sequences are DFQATT and SNEGSKA (reference sequence). The CDR3 reads CSARTSGTYEQYS. DNA of the CDR3: TGCAGTGCAAGGACTAGCGGGACCTACGAGCAGTACTCC.

The CDR3 loop reads CASSPGSDRIGSYEQYF. In DNA, the CDR3 is TGTGCCAGCTCACCAGGTTCGGACAGGATTGGATCTTACGAGCAGTACTTC. The V gene is TRBV18, the J gene TRBJ2-7, with TRBD1 matching 7 bases. The CDR3 spans 17 residues. V dropped 2 bases and J dropped 4; count of bases not matched to a gene: 14. Germline lookup yields CDR1 KGHSH and CDR2 LQKENI.

This chain links TRBV7-9 with TRBJ2-5, with a weak D call TRBD1 (6 bases). Germline lookup yields CDR1 SEHNR and CDR2 FQNEAQ (reference sequence). Trimming shortened V by 1 base and J by 4 bases, and 10 bases separated the two germline ends. There are 14 residues in the CDR3. This CDR3 reads CASSLEGQAETQYF. The CDR3, as DNA: TGTGCCAGCAGCTTAGAGGGACAAGCAGAGACCCAGTACTTC.

This clonotype was seen a few times. The chain employs TRBV19 and TRBJ2-7; TRBD1 matches 10 bases. The CDR3 is 15 residues long. J lost 3 bases, V lost 3 bases, and 5 bases had no gene match. The germline V gene encodes CDR1 LNHDA and CDR2 SQIVND (reference sequence). CDR3 sequence: CASSIGTGVIYEQYF. DNA for the CDR3: TGTGCCAGTAGTATTGGGACAGGGGTCATCTACGAGCAGTACTTC. The full variable domain, its missing parts supplied by reference TRBV19 and TRBJ2-7, is DGGITQSPKYLFRKEGQNVTLSCEQNLNHDAMYWYRQDPGQGLRLIYYSQIVNDFQKGDIAEGYSVSREKKESFPLTVTSAQKNPTAFYLCASSIGTGVIYEQYFGPGTRLTVT.

As regards this clonotype: With a much larger clone just one base away, this may be a read error. The chain uses TRBV12-3 or TRBV12-4 and TRBJ2-4; D is unclear. The CDR3 spans 16 residues. The CDR3 nucleotides read TGTGCCAGCAGTTTGAACGCCGGATTAGCCAAAAACATTCAGTGCTTC. Encoded protein: CASSLNAGLAKNIQCF.

The genes are TRBV7-9 and TRBJ1-5; D is perhaps TRBD1 (6 bases). In germline, CDR1 is SEHNR, CDR2 FQNEAQ (reference sequence). CDR3 size: 13 residues. V lost 5 bases and J 6 bases, leaving 11 bases between the germline ends. Here the CDR3 reads CASSPEGVQPQHF. CDR3 DNA: TGTGCCAGCAGCCCCGAGGGGGTTCAGCCCCAGCATTTT.

In its sample, this clonotype was seen many times. This chain uses TRBV27 with TRBJ1-4, with D tentatively TRBD1 (5 bases). In germline, CDR1 is MNHEY, CDR2 SMNVEV (reference sequence). The ends were cut back, 5 bases at V and 5 bases at J, with 12 bases in the middle. The CDR3 has 14 amino acids. This chain's CDR3 is CASSMTAMNEKLFF. The CDR3 DNA is TGTGCCAGCAGTATGACAGCTATGAATGAAAAACTGTTTTTT.

This clonotype was found a few times. The rearrangement uses TRBV24-1 and TRBJ1-1, with D maybe TRBD1 (6 bases). Germline CDR1 KGHDR, CDR2 SFDVKD. The CDR3 is 13 residues long. The V gene lost 4 bases and the J gene lost 5 bases, with 10 bases spanning the gap. This CDR3 is CATSDKRGTEAFF. In nucleotides, the CDR3 is TGTGCCACCAGTGACAAGAGGGGGACTGAAGCTTTCTTT.

The gene calls are TRBV19 and TRBJ2-1; 10 nucleotides line up with TRBD2. V shed 8 bases, J shed 9 bases, and the junction held 10 bases outside the gene matches. The germline V gene has CDR1 LNHDA and CDR2 SQIVND (reference sequence). The CDR3 sequence is 14 residues long. The DNA for the CDR3 is TGTGCCAGTGCCGGGACTAGCGTTTCAGTTGAGCAGTTCTTC. The encoded protein is CASAGTSVSVEQFF.

With respect to this clonotype: Just one base apart from a much larger clone, this may be a read error. The chain uses TRBV5-6 and TRBJ1-2; no definite D call. The CDR3 runs 15 residues. Germline CDR1 and CDR2: SGHDT and YYEEEE. Deletions cut 0 bases from V and 4 bases from J, with 13 bases between. In DNA, the CDR3 is TGTGCCAGCAGCTTGGCCCCGACAAATCTCTATGGCTACACCTTC. Translated: CASSLAPTNLYGYTF. Based on the CDR3 plus reference TRBV5-6 and TRBJ1-2, the full variable domain is DAGVTQSPTHLIKTRGQQVTLRCSPKSGHDTVSWYQQALGQGPQFIFQYYEEEERQRGNFPDRFSGHQFPNYSSELNVNALLLGDSALYLCASSLAPTNLYGYTFGSGTRLTVV.

About this clonotype: With a much larger clone just one base away, this may be a read error. The chain links TRBV4-1 to TRBJ1-1, with D unresolved. Trimming took 1 base from V and 4 from J, leaving 7 bases between them. This CDR3 is built from 13 residues. Germline V gene data show CDR1 as MGHRA and CDR2 as YSYEKL. This CDR3 reads CASSQGAATEAFF. The CDR3 nucleotides read TGCGCCAGCAGCCAAGGGGCGGCCACTGAAGCTTTCTTT.